This is a list of T cell receptor beta chains from one sample in a study of cytomegalovirus exposure and HLA in healthy donors. TCRdb's copy holds only in-frame clones and misses some; the assay was immunoSEQ multiplex PCR. The listing records about 40,000 clones. Sequencing was done on a sample of PBMCs. Source of these receptors: a woman under 40 in good health and CMV-seronegative. Both conserved end residues are part of each CDR3. The D gene is left open where the match is weak.

>TRBJ2-3|TRBV30|18|TRBD2
TGTGCCTGGGTCCGAGGACTAGCGGGAGGGTGGCGCACAGATACGCAGTATTTT
CAWVRGLAGGWRTDTQYF
>TRBJ2-3|TRBV28|15|.
TGTGCCAGCAGTGCCGCCCAGCGGTTAAAGGATACGCAGTATTTT
CASSAAQRLKDTQYF
>TRBJ1-5|TRBV7-2|15|.
TGTGCCAGCAGCTTATCCGTTATTAGCAATCAGCCCCAGCATTTT
CASSLSVISNQPQHF
>TRBJ2-3|TRBV4-1|15|TRBD1
TGCGCCAGCAGCCAAACCGACAGGGACACAGATACGCAGTATTTT
CASSQTDRDTDTQYF
>TRBJ1-1|TRBV7-9|12|.
TGTGCCAGCAGCTTAGATGGGGGGGGATGCTTCTTT
CASSLDGGGCFF
>TRBJ2-7|TRBV4-1|15|.
TGCGCCAGCAGCCAAGTACCGGGACAATCCTACGAGCAGTACTTC
CASSQVPGQSYEQYF
>TRBJ2-7|TRBV5-6|15|.
TGTGCCAGCAGCTGGGGGACGGGAGTGGGGTACGAGCAGTACTTC
CASSWGTGVGYEQYF
>TRBJ1-2|TRBV7-2|15|.
TGTGCCAGCAGATTAGGTGGCGGGGGGGGTAATGGCTACACCTTC
CASRLGGGGGNGYTF
>TRBJ1-1|TRBV7-3|13|.
TGTGCCAGCAGCTTAGAGGTAGGAACTGAAGCTTTCTTT
CASSLEVGTEAFF
>TRBJ2-7|TRBV29-1|13|TRBD1
TGCAGCGTTGAGGGACAGGGCCCCCGCGAGCAGTACTTC
CSVEGQGPREQYF
>TRBJ2-7|TRBV4-1|15|TRBD1
TGCGCCAGCAGCCAAGATCAGGGGGCGATATCCGAGCAGTACTTC
CASSQDQGAISEQYF
>TRBJ2-5|TRBV18|15|.
TGTGCCAGCTCACCTAATCAGGGTTTGGGGGAGACCCAGTACTTC
CASSPNQGLGETQYF
>TRBJ1-2|TRBV7-8|14|.
TGTGCCAGCAGCCATCTTCTTACAGACTATGGCTACACCTTC
CASSHLLTDYGYTF
>TRBJ1-5|TRBV2|14|TRBD1
TGTGCCAGCAGTGTGCAGGGGGCCGGACAGCCCCAGCATTTT
CASSVQGAGQPQHF
>TRBJ2-7|TRBV18|16|TRBD1
TGTGCCAGCTCATCACGGACGGGACAGGGGTACTACGAGCAGTACTTC
CASSSRTGQGYYEQYF
>TRBJ2-2|TRBV4-1|20|TRBD2
TGCGCCAGCAGCCAAAAGGGAGGTCTAGCGGATTACGCGAACACCGGGGAGCTGTTTTTT
CASSQKGGLADYANTGELFF
>TRBJ2-3|TRBV28|12|.
TGTGCCAGCAGTTTGAGGACAGATACGCAGTATTTT
CASSLRTDTQYF
>TRBJ2-3|TRBV7-9|15|TRBD2
TGTGCCAGCAGCCACCGGACTAGCGGGACAGATACGCAGTATTTT
CASSHRTSGTDTQYF
>TRBJ2-3|TRBV28|14|.
TGTGCCAGCAGTTTAATCCAGGGTACAGATACGCAGTATTTT
CASSLIQGTDTQYF
>TRBJ1-5|TRBV27|17|TRBD1
TGTGCCAGCAGTCCAGGACAGGGGTATTATAGCAATCAGCCCCAGCATTTT
CASSPGQGYYSNQPQHF
>TRBJ1-1|TRBV23-1|14|TRBD1
TGCGCCAGCAGTCAAAACAGGGGTAGCACTGAAGCTTTCTTT
CASSQNRGSTEAFF
>TRBJ2-1|TRBV28|15|TRBD1
TGTGCCAGCAGTTCTCCCGGGACAGGAAAACAAGAGCAGTTCTTC
CASSSPGTGKQEQFF
>TRBJ2-7|TRBV10-2|16|TRBD1
TGCGCCAGCAGTGACGCCACGGGACAGGCAACCTACGAGCAGTACTTC
CASSDATGQATYEQYF
>TRBJ2-7|TRBV4-2|12|.
TGTGCCAGCAGCCAAGAGGGAGTGGAGCAGTACTTC
CASSQEGVEQYF
>TRBJ1-4|TRBV6-1|15|.
TGTGCCAGCAAAAACCTCAGGGATTCTAATGAAAAACTGTTTTTT
CASKNLRDSNEKLFF
>TRBJ1-2|TRBV5-8|16|.
TGTGCCAGCAGACCCCTCCTCGACCACGGGGGGCGAGCAGGTTCCTTC
CASRPLLDHGGRAGSF
>TRBJ2-7|TRBV9|14|.
TGTGCCAGCAGCGTAACACCCGGGTCGTACGAGCAGTACTTC
CASSVTPGSYEQYF
>TRBJ2-2|TRBV19|15|.
TGTGCCAGTAGTATAGATCGGAGGGCCACCGGGGAGCTGTTTTTT
CASSIDRRATGELFF
>TRBJ2-7|TRBV6-5|12|TRBD2
TGTGCCAGCAGTAGCGGGACCTACGAGCAGTACTTC
CASSSGTYEQYF
>TRBJ1-2|TRBV27|15|.
TGTGCCAGCAGTACCCGGGGGCGGGGGAACTATGGCTACACCTTC
CASSTRGRGNYGYTF
>TRBJ1-5|TRBV5-3|17|TRBD1
TGTGCCAGAACCCGGCCCGGGACAGGGGAGTGCAATCAGCCCCAGCATTTT
CARTRPGTGECNQPQHF
>TRBJ2-3|TRBV5-1|15|TRBD2
TGCGCCAGCAGCGAGGGACTAGCGGGAGTAGATACGCAGTATTTT
CASSEGLAGVDTQYF
>TRBJ2-1|TRBV7-3|14|TRBD2
TGTGCCAGCAGCTACGCCGGGACTAGCAATGAGCAGTTCTTC
CASSYAGTSNEQFF
>TRBJ2-2|TRBV28|16|.
TGTGCCAGCAGACTCCGGCAATCACTAAACACCGGGGAGCTGTTTTTT
CASRLRQSLNTGELFF
>TRBJ2-7|TRBV5-8|15|TRBD2
TGTGCCAGCAGCCAACTCCGGGGGGGGACCTACGAGCAGTACTTC
CASSQLRGGTYEQYF
>TRBJ1-1|TRBV4-1|14|TRBD1
TGCGCCAGCAGCCCCCGCTCAGGGGGGACTGAAGCTTTCTTT
CASSPRSGGTEAFF
>TRBJ1-3|TRBV29-1|15|.
TGCAGCGTTGAAGATCAGGAGGAAGCTGGAAACACCATATATTTT
CSVEDQEEAGNTIYF
>TRBJ2-7|TRBV5-1|14|TRBD2
TGCGCCAGCAGCTTGGGGACTAGGGTGGACGAGCAGTACTTC
CASSLGTRVDEQYF
>TRBJ1-1|TRBV7-2|11|.
TGTGCCAGCAGCTTAGAGACATTCGGTTTCTTT
CASSLETFGFF
>TRBJ2-3|TRBV7-8|15|TRBD2
TGTGCCAGCCGTTCCTCCGGGAGGGGCACAGATACGCAGTATTTT
CASRSSGRGTDTQYF
>TRBJ1-2|TRBV30|12|.
TGTGCCCAAGCTGGGGCAGTTTATGGCTACACCTTC
CAQAGAVYGYTF
>TRBJ2-1|TRBV4-2|17|TRBD2
TGTGCCAGCAGCCCCTACCTAGCGGGAGTGTCCTACAATGAGCAGTTCTTC
CASSPYLAGVSYNEQFF
>TRBJ2-7|TRBV9|19|TRBD2
TGTGCCAGCAGCGACGGGACAGGGACTAGCGGGAGTCACTCCTACGAGCAGTACTTC
CASSDGTGTSGSHSYEQYF
>TRBJ2-1|TRBV14|18|.
TGTGCCAGCAGCCAAGCAATGGGATACGGGAGAAATCACAATGAGCAGTTCTTC
CASSQAMGYGRNHNEQFF
>TRBJ1-2|TRBV19|15|TRBD1
TGTGCCAGTAGTAAAGAACCAGGGGGAAGTAATGGCTACACCTTC
CASSKEPGGSNGYTF
>TRBJ2-2|TRBV4-1|14|TRBD2
TGCGCCAGCAGCCATTGGGGGGGAACCGGGGAGCTGTTTTTT
CASSHWGGTGELFF
>TRBJ1-5|TRBV6-5|15|TRBD1
TGTGCCAGCAGTTACTCGGGACAGGGTAATCAGCCCCAGCATTTT
CASSYSGQGNQPQHF
>TRBJ1-4|TRBV5-1|15|.
TGCGCCAGCAGCTCCTCAGTCCTGACTAATGAAAAACTGTTTTTT
CASSSSVLTNEKLFF
>TRBJ1-3|TRBV19|14|.
TGTGCCAGTACTCCCGGGACATCGGGAAACACCATATATTTT
CASTPGTSGNTIYF
>TRBJ1-1|TRBV6-5|15|.
TGTGCCAGCAGTATTCGGCGTCAGGGGAACACTGAAGCTTTCTTT
CASSIRRQGNTEAFF
>TRBJ2-2|TRBV6-1|17|TRBD1
TGTGCCAGCAGTGGACCGCCCGGGACAGAGAACACCGGGGAGCTGTTTTTT
CASSGPPGTENTGELFF
>TRBJ2-1|TRBV4-3|15|TRBD2
TGCGCCAGCAGCGCCGGGACTAGGGTCGACAATGAGCAGTTCTTC
CASSAGTRVDNEQFF
>TRBJ2-7|TRBV6-5|14|TRBD2
TGTGCCAGCAGCCCTAGCGGGAGAGCGTACGAGCAGTACTTC
CASSPSGRAYEQYF
>TRBJ2-1|TRBV29-1|14|.
TGCAGCGCCGTGGGGGGTGGTTCCGACAATGAGCAGTTCTTC
CSAVGGGSDNEQFF